This TCR beta chain was identified during a study of control samples from healthy donors and cancer patients. Using immunoSEQ multiplex PCR, the repertoire was profiled, and TCRdb retains in-frame clones only, with some absent. The data contain 130,000 or so clones, 92% of them singletons. The germline V and J ends were trimmed by 7 bases and 3 bases, with 15 bases remaining between them. Germline CDR1 reads MNHEY; CDR2 reads SVGAGI. CDR3 length: 14 amino acids. The receptor's source is a woman aged 45-65 years in good health. The V call is TRBV6-5, the J call TRBJ2-5; tentatively, D is TRBD1 or TRBD2 (5 bases each). The material sequenced was blood. The CDR3 protein is CASKRGRVKETQYF. CDR3 nucleotides: TGTGCCAGCAAACGGGGACGGGTCAAAGAGACCCAGTACTTC.